These T cell receptor beta chains were read from a single sample in a study of T cells in Graves' hyperthyroidism and ophthalmopathy. TCRdb fed the multiplex PCR reads into MiXCR, producing one record per CDR3 protein. This sample has some 400,000 distinct CDR3 sequences, with about 13% found just once. The sequenced material came from blood. These receptors were obtained from a man aged 25-40 years with Graves' hyperthyroidism that later progressed to Graves' ophthalmopathy. Each CDR3 is given with its conserved first and last residue. The D gene is left open where the match is weak. Size tells how often a clone was seen (once, few, many) or the class of an expanded clone, and some rows leave it out.

TRBD1,.,TRBV20-1,TRBJ1-2,TGCAGTGCTAGAGAGGACAGGGGGCTCTATGGCTACACCTTC,CSAREDRGLYGYTF
.,.,TRBV3-1,TRBJ2-3,TGTGCCGGCAGCCAAGGGTATAGCACAGATACGCAGTATTTT,CAGSQGYSTDTQYF
TRBD1,few,TRBV29-1,TRBJ1-4,TGCAGCGTTCTTGGACAGGATAATGAAAAACTGTTTTTT,CSVLGQDNEKLFF
TRBD1,.,TRBV5-5,TRBJ1-6,TGTGCCAGCAGCTGGACAGGGGATTCACCCCTCCACTTT,CASSWTGDSPLHF
.,many,TRBV11-2,TRBJ1-2,TGTGCCAGTTTCAAGAACTATGGCTACACCTTC,CASFKNYGYTF
TRBD1,many,TRBV7-2,TRBJ2-1,TGTGCCAGCAGCTTAGACAGGGGCAATGAGCAGTTCTTC,CASSLDRGNEQFF
.,.,TRBV7-6,TRBJ2-1,TGTGCCAGCAGCTTGGGTGAGGAAGAGCAGTTCTTC,CASSLGEEEQFF
.,few,TRBV7-8,TRBJ1-2,TGTGCCAGCAGCTCGCCGGGCCATTCCTTCTATGGCTACACCTTC,CASSSPGHSFYGYTF
TRBD1,many,TRBV12-3/TRBV12-4,TRBJ2-7,TGTGCCAGCAGTCGGGAAGGACAGGACTACGAGCAGTACTTC,CASSREGQDYEQYF
.,few,TRBV30,TRBJ2-1,TGTGCCTGGAGTCCTGGGGGGTGGGGGTCCTACAATGAGCAGTTCTTC,CAWSPGGWGSYNEQFF
TRBD2,many,TRBV11-2,TRBJ2-1,TGTGCCAGCAGCCCAACCAGGCTAGCGGGGGACAATGAGCAGTTCTTC,CASSPTRLAGDNEQFF
.,many,TRBV28,TRBJ2-3,TGTGCCAGCAGTCCGTCTAGGGCAGCCACAGATACGCAGTATTTT,CASSPSRAATDTQYF
TRBD2,few,TRBV10-3,TRBJ2-1,TGTGCCATCAGTGACCTAACTAGCGGGGGAAGGTCAGCGGCCTACAATGAGCAGTTCTTC,CAISDLTSGGRSAAYNEQFF
TRBD1,.,TRBV28,TRBJ1-2,TGTGCCAGCAGTTTAGGAGGGTGGGGGACAGGCTTCTATGGCTACACCTTC,CASSLGGWGTGFYGYTF
.,.,TRBV6-5,TRBJ2-1,TGTGCCAGCAGTTCCAAGGGATTATACAACAATGAGCAGTTCTTC,CASSSKGLYNNEQFF
.,many,TRBV5-1,TRBJ1-1,TGCGCCAGCAGAGACCGGACAGTGAACACTGAAGCTTTCTTT,CASRDRTVNTEAFF
.,many,TRBV6-1,TRBJ1-1,TGTGCCAGCAGTCGAGCGGGATTCAGCGGCACTGAAGCTTTCTTT,CASSRAGFSGTEAFF
TRBD1,many,TRBV28,TRBJ1-5,TGTGCCAGCAGCAGGGGGCGCTGGGCCTATAGCAATCAGCCCCAGCATTTT,CASSRGRWAYSNQPQHF
.,many,TRBV11-2,TRBJ2-7,TGTGCCAGCAGCTACCCCCTTAGCGGACCCTACGAGCAGTACTTC,CASSYPLSGPYEQYF
.,few,TRBV9,TRBJ2-1,TGTGCCAGCAGCGGGACGGGTGAGCAGTTCTTC,CASSGTGEQFF
.,.,TRBV9,TRBJ2-7,TGTGCCAGCAGCGTGCAGGGGACGGTGGACGAGCAGTACTTC,CASSVQGTVDEQYF
.,many,TRBV5-1,TRBJ1-6,TGCGCCAGCAGCTCGTCGAGGGGGTCCTATAATTCACCCCTCCACTTT,CASSSSRGSYNSPLHF
.,many,TRBV11-2,TRBJ2-5,TGTGCCAGCAGCGGAGGAGCGGCCCAAGAGACCCAGTACTTC,CASSGGAAQETQYF
.,.,TRBV29-1,TRBJ2-5,TGCAGCGTTGAATCGGGGGTGGGGGAGACCCAGTACTTC,CSVESGVGETQYF
.,many,TRBV7-3,TRBJ2-1,TGTGCCAGCAGCCGAGCGGAGAGCTCCTACAATGAGCAGTTCTTC,CASSRAESSYNEQFF
TRBD2,.,TRBV6-1,TRBJ2-1,TGTGCCAGCAGTGAAGCTAGCGGGGGCAATGAGCAGTTCTTC,CASSEASGGNEQFF
.,many,TRBV11-3,TRBJ1-1,TGTGCCAGCAGCTTAGATTGGGCGCAGACGAACACTGAAGCTTTCTTT,CASSLDWAQTNTEAFF